The following is a TCR beta chain sequence with its context. Its specificity is unknown. This sample stems from a study of T cell responses to AZD1222 COVID-19 vaccine. General study results and limits: Receipt of two AZD1222 doses was followed by a rise in Spike-specific TCR breadth and depth. No repertoire was sampled before or during the peak T cell response, only after it. Unmutated variant regions are reportedly the target of nearly half of TCRs that are spike-specific.

The junction had 10 bases not matched to a gene; V was cut back by 0 bases and J by 8 bases. CDR3 length: 16 residues. Germline CDR1 reads SGHVS; CDR2 reads FNYEAQ. TCRdb's table, derived via immunoSEQ multiplex PCR, lists solely in-frame clones and lacks some. The sample contains some 16,000 clones, about 80% of which appear only once. This chain uses TRBV7-6 with TRBJ2-1; 7 nucleotides line up with TRBD2. The TCR originated in an adult who received the AZD1222 COVID-19 vaccine. This specimen consisted of peripheral blood, obtained 28 days after the second AZD1222 dose. CDR3 sequence (DNA): TGTGCCAGCAGCTTAGCGGGGTCGAACGGGAGGCATGAGCAGTTCTTC. Protein product: CASSLAGSNGRHEQFF.